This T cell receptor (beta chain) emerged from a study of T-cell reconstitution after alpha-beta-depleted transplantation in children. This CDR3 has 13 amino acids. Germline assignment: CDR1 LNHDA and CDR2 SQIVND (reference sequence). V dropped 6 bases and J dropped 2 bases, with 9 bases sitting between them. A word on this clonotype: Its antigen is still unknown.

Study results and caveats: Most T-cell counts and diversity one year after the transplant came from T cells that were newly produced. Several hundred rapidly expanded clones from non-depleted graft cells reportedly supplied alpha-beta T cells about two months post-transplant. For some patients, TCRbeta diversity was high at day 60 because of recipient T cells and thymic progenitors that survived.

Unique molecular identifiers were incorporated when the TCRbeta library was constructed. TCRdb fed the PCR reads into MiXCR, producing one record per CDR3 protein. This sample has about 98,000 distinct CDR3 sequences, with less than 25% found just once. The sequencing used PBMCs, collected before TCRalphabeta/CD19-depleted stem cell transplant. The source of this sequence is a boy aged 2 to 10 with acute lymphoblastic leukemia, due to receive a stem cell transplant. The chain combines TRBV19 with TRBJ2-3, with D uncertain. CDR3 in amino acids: CASSDRTTDTQYF. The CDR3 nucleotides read TGTGCCAGTAGCGATAGAACCACAGATACGCAGTATTTT.